This TCR beta chain comes out of a study of identical twins (dated by TCRdb to 2015 to 2016). With regard to the full study: TCR alpha and beta repertoires from monozygotic twins, unrelated adults of various ages and cord blood were deep-sequenced to test whether fetal clonotypes persist. Replicate twin experiments were performed at different times using different library preparation protocols to rule out contamination.

Every donor in the study was a healthy Caucasian. Three pairs of female monozygotic twins, all aged about 18 to 29 years, were included in the twin cohort. Positive isolation kits from Invitrogen were used to isolate CD4+ and CD8+ T cell populations. On this clonotype itself: Its antigen remains unidentified. It has no much larger one-base neighbor in the sample; base qualities were not kept.

V is pared back by 4 bases and J by 0 bases, with 16 bases lying between the germline termini. Measured from the cysteine to the phenylalanine, the CDR3 is 17 residues long. This entry keeps only the CDR3 DNA: 51 bases, framed from base 1. According to the germline V gene, CDR1 reads SGHVS and CDR2 reads FQNEAQ. Library preparation employed 5' RACE. Sequenced using an Illumina HiSeq 2000. Template switching added a universal primer binding site, and the final cDNA carried a unique molecular identifier that allowed TCR cDNA molecules to be counted accurately. Specific primers in the conserved constant-segment region were used to synthesize first-strand cDNA for TCR alpha and beta chains. To control for contamination, each cDNA library was double barcoded with a SMART-Mk sample barcode plus Illumina barcodes. Two successive PCR steps introduced TruSeq adapter sequences along with Illumina sample barcodes. The Illumina HiSeq platform was used with custom primers to sequence TCR alpha and beta cDNA libraries. Per the original workflow: Raw reads were processed with MiGEC to extract unique molecular identifiers, and MiXCR was used to determine CDR3 positions. Recombination models were inferred per individual with the repgenHMM and IGoR tools using an EM algorithm. Shared clonotypes were analyzed with the tcR package in R, and sharing was normalized by the product of cloneset sizes. To study raw recombination free of thymic and clonal selection effects, out-of-frame nonproductive sequences were analyzed. The public sequencing data were trimmed at Q25 with fastp and processed into clonotypes with MiXCR by TCRdb, which kept only in-frame beta chains. Every distinct CDR3 protein forms one entry, paired with its most common genes and DNA. The V and J calls here are based on TCRdb, not the publication. In all, the sample holds approximately 500,000 distinct CDR3 sequences, and 20% to 25% of those were seen once. The ten biggest clones cover just under 3% of the sample.

What the study reported, not specific to this receptor: The excess sharing between twins in beta out-of-frame sequences was weaker because fewer shared sequences reduced the signal-to-noise ratio. Compared with coincidental sharing between unrelated individuals, out-of-frame TCR alpha sequences shared between twins showed an excess of sequences with low generation probability. Fewer insertions were carried by abundant cord blood beta clonotypes; a weaker similar trend was observed in young adult naive repertoires, while no such trend was observed in memory repertoires. In monozygotic twins, recombination models systematically underestimated out-of-frame TCR alpha sharing, but the models matched the sharing seen between unrelated individuals. Because the same donors could not be followed over many years, the conclusions relied on cross-sectional statistical analysis. Zero-insertion analyses could be partly confounded by invariant T cells such as MAIT and iNKT, though diverse VJ usage argued against such confounding for most clonotypes.

The same sample was also studied in work on T cells expressing NK-cell markers. Looking at the second paper: Under ten donors provided sorted CD3+CD56+NKG2C+, CD3+CD56+NKG2C- and CD3+CD56-NKG2C+ T-cell subsets, whose TCR beta-chain repertoires were profiled. Among the eight sequenced donors, only one was HCMV-seronegative, while the other seven were HCMV-seropositive. In several experiments an anti-gammadeltaTCR antibody was added to restrict sorting to alphabetaTCR-expressing T cells. In six donors, the dominant CD3+CD56+NKG2C+ clonotypes were among the top 10 CD8+ clonotypes and accounted for roughly 1.0-7.0% of CD8+ T cells. Those dominant clonotypes were again the most abundant among CD3+CD56-NKG2C+ cells in four donors, at roughly 25-60.1%. Whether the expanded NKG2C-expressing T cell clones were specific for HCMV antigens was left unclear. The eight sequenced donors were randomly selected healthy volunteers, three men and five women. A commercial ELISA kit detecting HCMV-specific IgG in serum was used to determine HCMV serostatus. Reads were demultiplexed and grouped by UMI with MIGEC, and clonotypes were assembled and quantified with MiTCR. To remove erroneous sequences, TCR cDNA sequences were retained only when supported by two or more reads. The tcR package was used for downstream repertoire analysis, and clonotypes were matched between fractions using CDR3 nucleotide sequence together with V segment. VDJmatch was used to annotate antigen specificity against VDJdb, with one amino acid substitution in CDR3 allowed.

This receptor chain uses TRBV7-8 and TRBJ2-1; a tentative D match to TRBD2 spans 6 bases. The TCR sequence derives from a woman aged 18-29 years in good health. The specimen was CD4+ T cells sorted from blood. The CDR3 protein: CASSYEEGANSYNEQFF. The bases are TGTGCCAGCAGCTACGAGGAGGGAGCTAACTCCTACAATGAGCAGTTCTTC.